The clone carrying this T cell receptor beta chain was seen many times. As yet, its antigen is unknown. Libraries were made from RNA as TCR cDNA, using a modified protocol. TCRdb passed the 5' RACE reads through MiXCR, listing each CDR3 protein once. The sample consists of hundreds of thousands of distinct CDR3 sequences, over 25% of them appearing once. The data stem from a study of identical twins' blood T cells. Study outcomes and limitations: Abundant TCRbeta CDR3s overlapped more between twins than with unrelated donors.

Deletions cut 4 bases from V and 4 bases from J, with 14 bases between. The germline V gene encodes CDR1 SGHRS and CDR2 YFSETQ. CDR3 length equals 14 residues. This sequence was found in a woman between 18 and 50 years old in good health. The chain is built from TRBV5-1 and TRBJ1-2; D not resolved. Input material: PBMCs. CDR3 nucleotides: TGCGCCAGCAGCACCGGAACAAATGGCTATGGCTACACCTTC. This gives the protein CASSTGTNGYGYTF.